These T cell receptor beta chains were read from a single sample in a study of cytomegalovirus exposure and HLA in healthy donors. TCRdb's copy holds only in-frame clones and misses some; the assay was immunoSEQ multiplex PCR. Of some 180,000 clones in the sample, about three quarters were seen once. The source material was PBMCs. These receptors all come from a woman aged 30 to 39 in good health and CMV-seronegative. Each CDR3 is given with its conserved first and last residue. A D gene is named only where the DNA matches it firmly. Some rows mark clone size as missing; the rest say once, few, many or name a class of expanded clone.

D	V	J	size	DNA	CDR3
.	TRBV4-2	TRBJ1-1	.	TGTGCCAGCAGCCAAGATGCGCAGGCCAGGAACACTGAAGCTTTCTTT	CASSQDAQARNTEAFF
.	TRBV5-8	TRBJ1-2	few	TGTGCCAGCACCCGAGGGGGGGCGCTTAACGGCTACACCTTC	CASTRGGALNGYTF
TRBD1	TRBV18	TRBJ1-2	.	TGTGCCAGCTCAGGACAGGGGGACTATGGCTACACCTTC	CASSGQGDYGYTF
.	TRBV6-1	TRBJ1-6	.	TGTGCCAGCAGTGAGGAAATGACCAGGGCTAATTCACCCCTCCACTTT	CASSEEMTRANSPLHF
TRBD2	TRBV5-1	TRBJ2-7	.	TGCGCCAGCAGGTCGACTAGCCCCATGACTGAGCAGTACTTC	CASRSTSPMTEQYF
TRBD2	TRBV7-9	TRBJ2-7	.	TGTGCCAGCAGCCTGTCTAGCGGGAGCTACGAGCAGTACTTC	CASSLSSGSYEQYF
TRBD2	TRBV11-3	TRBJ2-3	.	TGTGCCAGCAGCTTTGTGCGGCGGGGGAAAGATACGCAGTATTTT	CASSFVRRGKDTQYF
TRBD1	TRBV7-2	TRBJ1-6	.	TGTGCCAGCAGCTCCTTGGACAGGTCTAGCTATAATTCACCCCTCCACTTT	CASSSLDRSSYNSPLHF
.	TRBV6-5	TRBJ2-5	.	TGTGCCAGCAGTTACGGTGGAGGGGAGACCCAGTACTTC	CASSYGGGETQYF
.	TRBV25-1	TRBJ1-2	few	TGTGCCAGCAGTGAATCTCTTTCCCTCACCTTC	CASSESLSLTF
TRBD1	TRBV5-1	TRBJ2-6	few	TGCGCCAGCAGCCCGGAACCGGGACAGGGTGCGGGTGGGGCCAACGTCCTGACTTTC	CASSPEPGQGAGGANVLTF
.	TRBV5-1	TRBJ1-3	.	TGCGCCAGCAGCTTGGATGGCGGCGCTGGAAACACCATATATTTT	CASSLDGGAGNTIYF
TRBD1	TRBV14	TRBJ2-2	.	TGTGCCAGCAGCCGGATTGGACAGGGCGCGAACACCGGGGAGCTGTTTTTT	CASSRIGQGANTGELFF
TRBD1	TRBV4-1	TRBJ1-2	.	TGCGCCAGCAGCCATGCCAAGGGACAGGCCTCGAGAAGTGATGGCTACACCTTC	CASSHAKGQASRSDGYTF
TRBD1	TRBV27	TRBJ1-2	.	TGTGCCAGCAGTTGGACAGGGCCAAACTATGGCTACACCTTC	CASSWTGPNYGYTF
.	TRBV7-8	TRBJ1-1	.	TGTGCCAGCCAGCGCGGGAACACTGAAGCTTTCTTT	CASQRGNTEAFF
TRBD2	TRBV29-1	TRBJ2-7	.	TGCAGCGTTTGTGAGGGAGGGGAATCCTACGAGCAGTACTTC	CSVCEGGESYEQYF
TRBD1	TRBV19	TRBJ1-5	few	TGTGCCAGTAAAGGGGGCGATCAGCCCCAGCATTTT	CASKGGDQPQHF
.	TRBV5-6	TRBJ1-2	.	TGTGCCAGCAACGACAGGACGTCTGGCTACACCTTC	CASNDRTSGYTF
TRBD1	TRBV5-1	TRBJ1-6	.	TGCGCCAGCAGCACGAAGGGACAGGGGGGTTCACCCCTCCACTTT	CASSTKGQGGSPLHF
TRBD1	TRBV29-1	TRBJ2-3	.	TGCAGCGTTGGTCGGGCCAGGGGGACAGATACGCAGTATTTT	CSVGRARGTDTQYF
.	TRBV7-6	TRBJ2-7	.	TGTGCCAGCAGCTTATCTAGCGAGTCAAACTACGAGCAGTACTTC	CASSLSSESNYEQYF
TRBD2	TRBV7-6	TRBJ2-5	few	TGTGCCAGCAGCTTAGGCCTAGCGGGGGGGGAGACCCAGTACTTC	CASSLGLAGGETQYF
.	TRBV2	TRBJ1-1	.	TGTGCCAGCAGTGAAGCAGGGGTTACTGAAGCTTTCTTT	CASSEAGVTEAFF
TRBD2	TRBV4-1	TRBJ2-7	.	TGCGCCAGCAGCCAAGAGGGACTATCCTACGAGCAGTACTTC	CASSQEGLSYEQYF
.	TRBV5-4	TRBJ2-3	.	TGTGCCAGCAGCTTGGCGGGGAGAAGCACAGATACGCAGTATTTT	CASSLAGRSTDTQYF
.	TRBV15	TRBJ2-1	.	TGTGCCACCAGCAGAGATACAGGGAAGTGGAATGAGCAGTTCTTC	CATSRDTGKWNEQFF
.	TRBV29-1	TRBJ2-2	.	TGCAGCGGTAGAACTAGGACCGGGGAGCTGTTTTTT	CSGRTRTGELFF
TRBD1	TRBV5-1	TRBJ1-5	once	TGCGCCAGCAGCTTGGATGGGACAGGGGAAAGTCAGCCCCAGCATTTT	CASSLDGTGESQPQHF
.	TRBV7-2	TRBJ1-2	few	TGTGCCAGCAGCTCTTTCACAGGGAGACCTTTTAATGGCTACACCTTC	CASSSFTGRPFNGYTF
.	TRBV5-1	TRBJ1-1	once	TGCGCCAGCAGCCCCGATGGACAGTCGAACACTGAAGCTTTCTTT	CASSPDGQSNTEAFF
.	TRBV7-9	TRBJ2-7	.	TGTGCCAGCAGCCCCAGTCCTTACGAGCAGTACTTC	CASSPSPYEQYF
.	TRBV5-1	TRBJ1-6	few	TGCGCCAGCAGCTTTGACAGGACTAATTCACCCCTCCACTTT	CASSFDRTNSPLHF
.	TRBV29-1	TRBJ1-1	.	TGCAGCGCCACGGAGGGTTTACACACTGAAGCTTTCTTT	CSATEGLHTEAFF
.	TRBV6-6	TRBJ2-7	.	TGTGCCAGCAGTTACTCGCGGAACGAGCAGTACTTC	CASSYSRNEQYF
.	TRBV5-1	TRBJ1-1	.	TGCGCCAGCAGCTTGGACCTAACGAGCACTGAAGCTTTCTTT	CASSLDLTSTEAFF
TRBD1	TRBV6-6	TRBJ2-7	.	TGTGCCAGCAGAGCCCAGGGGGCGACGAACGAGCAGTACTTC	CASRAQGATNEQYF
.	TRBV30	TRBJ1-5	.	TGTGCCTGGAGTGCACATAGCAATCAGCCCCAGCATTTT	CAWSAHSNQPQHF
.	TRBV6-5	TRBJ2-7	.	TGTGCCAGCAGTTACTCTGGGTGGTCGGGTGAGCAGTACTTC	CASSYSGWSGEQYF
TRBD1	TRBV9	TRBJ1-5	.	TGTGCCAGCAGCATAGGACAGGGGGACGGGCCCCAGCATTTT	CASSIGQGDGPQHF
TRBD1	TRBV6-5	TRBJ1-2	.	TGTGCCAGCAGTGAGGGACAGGCTAACTATGGCTACACCTTC	CASSEGQANYGYTF
.	TRBV7-3	TRBJ2-3	.	TGTGCCAGCAGCAACTCGCGTACAGGGGGGGCTAGCACAGATACGCAGTATTTT	CASSNSRTGGASTDTQYF
TRBD1	TRBV2	TRBJ2-3	.	TGTGCCAGCAGAACTGACAGGGGGCGCACAGATACGCAGTATTTT	CASRTDRGRTDTQYF
TRBD1	TRBV19	TRBJ1-5	.	TGTGCCAGTAAGGACAGGGGCGGTCCTAACGGTCAGCCCCAGCATTTT	CASKDRGGPNGQPQHF
.	TRBV27	TRBJ2-7	once	TGTGCCAGCAGTCAGCGCCTTTCTTACGAGCAGTACTTC	CASSQRLSYEQYF
.	TRBV5-1	TRBJ1-3	.	TGCGCCAGCAGCTTGGGAGGATTCATCTCTGGAAACACCATATATTTT	CASSLGGFISGNTIYF
.	TRBV30	TRBJ1-4	.	TGTGCCTCTACAGAAGGCAATGAAAAACTGTTTTTT	CASTEGNEKLFF
TRBD1	TRBV30	TRBJ2-2	.	TGTGCGAGGTCCCGCGACAGGGCCGGGGAGCTGTTTTTT	CARSRDRAGELFF
TRBD2	TRBV10-2	TRBJ2-7	.	TGCGCCAGCAGCCACCCAGCGGGAGGCTCCTACGAGCAGTACTTC	CASSHPAGGSYEQYF
.	TRBV11-1	TRBJ2-1	.	TGTGCCAGCAGCCCAGGGAGGAGAGGTGAGCAGTTCTTC	CASSPGRRGEQFF
.	TRBV10-2	TRBJ1-5	.	TGCGCCAGCAGAGCCGGAGGACGATCAAATCAGCCCCAGCATTTT	CASRAGGRSNQPQHF
.	TRBV11-3	TRBJ2-2	once	TGTGCCAGCAGCCAGAGGGACACCGGGGAGCTGTTTTTT	CASSQRDTGELFF
.	TRBV30	TRBJ1-2	.	TGTGCCTGGACCTGGGGGGGAAGTTCGAATGGCTACACCTTC	CAWTWGGSSNGYTF
TRBD2	TRBV5-3	TRBJ2-1	.	TGTGCCAGAAGCTTGACAGTCGGACTAGCCTACAATGAGCAGTTCTTC	CARSLTVGLAYNEQFF